This is a list of T cell receptor beta chains from one sample in a study of CD8 T cells in ankylosing spondylitis. TCRdb re-analysed the 5' RACE reads in MiXCR, keeping a single row per CDR3 protein. The sample shows about 800,000 distinct CDR3 sequences, approximately 12% of them seen only once. The sequenced material came from blood, either unsorted or a sorted T cell fraction (not recorded which). These receptors were collected from a male donor with ankylosing spondylitis. Each CDR3 is given with its conserved first and last residue. D genes are given only for firm matches. Size tells how often a clone was seen (once, few, many) or the class of an expanded clone, and some rows leave it out.

NA | TRBJ2-3 | TRBV4-2 | NA | CASSQDPLVTNTQYF | TGTGCCAGCAGCCAAGATCCCCTAGTCACGAATACGCAGTATTTT
NA | TRBJ2-6 | TRBV4-1 | NA | CASSQVNLRGRTGANVLTF | TGCGCCAGCAGCCAAGTAAATTTGCGGGGGCGGACTGGGGCCAACGTCCTGACTTTC
NA | TRBJ1-2 | TRBV4-2 | few | CASSQDESGRYGYTF | TGTGCCAGCAGCCAAGATGAATCAGGGCGCTATGGCTACACCTTC
NA | TRBJ1-1 | TRBV20-1 | NA | CSVISGWDTEAFF | TGCAGTGTAATCTCAGGGTGGGACACTGAAGCTTTCTTT
NA | TRBJ2-6 | TRBV6-5 | NA | CASSYDVGANVLTF | TGTGCCAGCAGTTACGATGTTGGGGCCAACGTCCTGACTTTC
NA | TRBJ2-5 | TRBV18 | NA | CASSPRGQPETQYF | TGTGCCAGCTCACCAAGGGGCCAACCGGAGACCCAGTACTTC
TRBD1 | TRBJ2-7 | TRBV20-1 | NA | CSARGTGGSHEQYF | TGCAGTGCTAGAGGGACAGGGGGTTCCCACGAGCAGTACTTC
TRBD2 | TRBJ2-4 | TRBV6-2/TRBV6-3 | few | CASSQRGGLEGIQYF | TGTGCCAGCAGTCAACGCGGAGGACTAGAAGGCATTCAGTACTTC
TRBD2 | TRBJ2-1 | TRBV5-1 | NA | CASRLAGYFNEQFF | TGCGCCAGCAGACTAGCGGGGTACTTCAATGAGCAGTTCTTC
NA | TRBJ2-1 | TRBV5-1 | many | CASSLEGDWYNEQFF | TGCGCCAGCAGCTTGGAAGGGGATTGGTACAATGAGCAGTTCTTC
NA | TRBJ2-6 | TRBV6-1 | NA | CASSRTGPLSGANVLTF | TGTGCCAGCAGCCGGACGGGTCCTCTTTCTGGGGCCAACGTCCTGACTTTC
TRBD2 | TRBJ2-3 | TRBV20-1 | few | CSAARRGDTQYF | TGCAGTGCTGCTCGGCGGGGGGATACGCAGTATTTT
TRBD1 | TRBJ2-5 | TRBV27 | few | CASSFSINPGTGARETQYF | TGTGCCAGCAGTTTCTCCATAAATCCCGGGACAGGGGCACGAGAGACCCAGTACTTC
TRBD1 | TRBJ2-1 | TRBV12-3/TRBV12-4 | NA | CASSGPRQGDLREQFF | TGTGCCAGCAGTGGGCCGCGACAGGGGGATCTTAGGGAGCAGTTCTTC
TRBD1 | TRBJ2-7 | TRBV7-2 | NA | CASSWDRFSYEQYF | TGTGCCAGCAGCTGGGACAGGTTCTCCTACGAGCAGTACTTC
TRBD2 | TRBJ2-3 | TRBV7-2 | few | CASSQQRGGDTQYF | TGTGCCAGCAGCCAGCAGCGGGGCGGAGATACGCAGTATTTT
NA | TRBJ1-5 | TRBV28 | few | CASSPPGSANQPQHF | TGTGCCAGCAGTCCCCCGGGATCGGCCAATCAGCCCCAGCATTTT
NA | TRBJ1-5 | TRBV20-1 | few | CSARGSAVEGSNQPQHF | TGCAGTGCTAGAGGATCCGCTGTTGAGGGGAGCAATCAGCCCCAGCATTTT
TRBD2 | TRBJ2-1 | TRBV30 | NA | CAWMTRLAGGNEQFF | TGTGCCTGGATGACAAGGCTAGCGGGAGGAAATGAGCAGTTCTTC
TRBD1 | TRBJ1-1 | TRBV29-1 | NA | CSVPGQGWNTEAFF | TGCAGCGTCCCGGGACAGGGATGGAACACTGAAGCTTTCTTT
NA | TRBJ2-1 | TRBV2 | NA | CASSEYIYNEQFF | TGTGCCAGCAGTGAATATATATACAATGAGCAGTTCTTC
NA | TRBJ1-6 | TRBV7-2 | NA | CASSRGQSYNSPLHF | TGTGCCAGCAGCCGTGGGCAGTCCTATAATTCACCCCTCCACTTT